This TCR beta chain was sequenced during a study of T cell responses to AZD1222 COVID-19 vaccine. The CDR3 sequence is 13 residues long. CDR1 is MGHRA, CDR2 YSYEKL, per germline. V shed 2 bases and J shed 5 bases, with 9 bases lying between them. The table came from immunoSEQ multiplex PCR; TCRdb's copy has only in-frame clones and leaves some out. The sample comprises approximately 140,000 clones, roughly 94% of which are singletons, and about 1.3% rests with the top ten. The J gene is TRBJ2-5, the V gene TRBV4-1; possible D gene TRBD1, 6 bases. The sequence was obtained from an adult in good health. Material: peripheral blood, obtained on day 0 of AZD1222 vaccination. The CDR3 region has the DNA TGCGCCAGCAGCCAAACAGGGTCGGAGACCCAGTACTTC. It specifies CASSQTGSETQYF.